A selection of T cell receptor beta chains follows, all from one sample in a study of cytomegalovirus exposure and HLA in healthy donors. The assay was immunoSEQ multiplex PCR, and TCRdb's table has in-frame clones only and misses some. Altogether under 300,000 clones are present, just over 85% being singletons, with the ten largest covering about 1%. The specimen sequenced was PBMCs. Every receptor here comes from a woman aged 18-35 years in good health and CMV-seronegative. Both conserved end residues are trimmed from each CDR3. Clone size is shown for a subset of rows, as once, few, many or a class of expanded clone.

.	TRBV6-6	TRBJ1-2	ASSYWDEGGNYGYT
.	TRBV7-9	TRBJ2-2	ASTSGLTNTGELF
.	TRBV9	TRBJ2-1	ASSVPSGSDEQF
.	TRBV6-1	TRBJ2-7	ASSEPGGPYEQY
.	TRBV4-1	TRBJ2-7	ASSYGTGVTYEQY
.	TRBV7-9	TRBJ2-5	ASSLPLETQY
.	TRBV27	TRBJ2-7	ASSDQGSSPYEQY
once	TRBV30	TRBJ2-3	AWSVQRTSGTDTQY
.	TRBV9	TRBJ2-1	ASSPRDRSYNEQF
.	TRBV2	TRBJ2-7	ASMYVQVEQY
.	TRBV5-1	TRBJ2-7	ASSLGVGVLYEQY
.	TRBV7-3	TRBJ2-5	AYQGQGGMETQY
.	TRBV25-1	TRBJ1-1	ASSEYGGNTEAF
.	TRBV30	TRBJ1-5	AWSVGSNRPQH